A single sample gave rise to the 24 T cell receptor beta chains below, sequenced in a study of regulatory T cells in long-lasting Graves disease. Relying on iRepertoire HTBI primers and Arm-PCR of CDR3 regions, the team built TCR beta libraries. From the multiplex PCR reads, TCRdb called clonotypes with MiXCR, one entry per CDR3 protein. The data contain about 440,000 distinct CDR3 sequences, just under 15% of them singletons. Regarding time point: newly diagnosed GD, antithyroid drugs for less than 3 months. Extracted RNA from PBMCs served as the source of the TCR library. The data also belong to a second study, concerning T cells in Graves' hyperthyroidism and ophthalmopathy.

The material sequenced was peripheral blood mononuclear cells (PBMCs), taken at new diagnosis, from a patient treated with antithyroid drugs. The receptors stem from a woman aged 25 to 45 with Graves disease.

This clonotype was picked up many times. The rearrangement joins TRBV7-9 to TRBJ2-1; no clear D gene. Per germline, CDR1 SEHNR and CDR2 FQNEAQ (reference sequence). The CDR3 is made up of 14 amino acids. V was shortened by 0 bases and J by 2 bases, with 5 bases between the two germline ends. The CDR3 spells CASSLAVPYNEQFF. In DNA, the CDR3 is TGTGCCAGCAGCTTAGCGGTACCCTACAATGAGCAGTTCTTC.

This clonotype was counted many times. Here the CDR3 reads CASSRPGRGNTDTQYF. CDR3 coding DNA: TGTGCCAGCTCAAGACCAGGGCGGGGAAACACAGATACGCAGTATTTT. J is TRBJ2-3 and V is TRBV18; weak D call: TRBD2 (6 bases). V lost 5 bases to trimming and J lost 2 bases, with 17 bases between them. The CDR3 has 16 residues. The germline V gene has CDR1 KGHSH and CDR2 LQKENI.

The J gene is TRBJ2-6, the V gene TRBV6-4; D is tentatively TRBD1 or TRBD2 (5 bases each). The CDR3 totals 15 residues. V was trimmed by 6 bases and J by 3 bases, leaving 12 bases between them. The V gene's germline CDR1 is MRHNA and CDR2 SNTAGT. CDR3 region: CASSEGRGGANVLTF. CDR3 coding DNA: TGTGCCAGCAGCGAGGGACGGGGTGGGGCCAACGTCCTGACTTTC.

The chain uses TRBV19 and TRBJ2-5; D possibly corresponds to TRBD2 (6 bases). V lost 6 bases and J 6 bases, leaving 20 bases between the germline ends. The CDR3 runs to 15 residues. Looked up from germline, CDR1 is LNHDA and CDR2 is SQIVND (reference sequence). CDR3 bases: TGTGCCAGTAGAGCTCCGGGCTCCCGGGGGAAGACCCAGTACTTC. It codes for CASRAPGSRGKTQYF.

As DNA, the CDR3 is TGCGCCAGCAGCCAAGATCGACTAGCGGGAGACTACGAGCAGTACTTC. It specifies CASSQDRLAGDYEQYF. This chain connects TRBV4-1 to TRBJ2-7; 12 bases fit TRBD2. Germline CDR1 MGHRA, CDR2 YSYEKL. With 0 bases clipped from V and 3 bases from J, the junction kept 3 bases outside the gene matches. This CDR3 has 16 amino acids.

Ten or more counts support this clonotype. The chain couples TRBV12-3 or TRBV12-4 to TRBJ2-7, with TRBD2 identical over 8 bases. V was clipped by 6 bases and J by 0 bases; unmatched bases: 10. This CDR3 has 16 residues. CDR3 residues: CASSQNPLAASYEQYF. The CDR3 DNA sequence: TGTGCCAGCAGCCAGAACCCACTAGCGGCCTCCTACGAGCAGTACTTC.

The rearrangement joins TRBV2 to TRBJ2-2; D gene uncertain. The CDR3 has 14 amino acids. Trimming cost V 7 bases and J 3 bases, with 12 bases left between them. Germline-derived CDR1 and CDR2 are SNHLY and FYNNEI. The CDR3 loop reads CASITPRDTGELFF. CDR3 in DNA: TGTGCCAGCATTACTCCTAGAGACACCGGGGAGCTGTTTTTT. Together with reference TRBV2 and TRBJ2-2, the CDR3 gives the full variable domain: EPEVTQTPSHQVTQMGQEVILRCVPISNHLYFYWYRQILGQKVEFLVSFYNNEISEKSEIFDDQFSVERPDGSNFTLKIRSTKLEDSAMYFCASITPRDTGELFFGEGSRLTVL.

This clonotype was detected many times. The rearrangement joins TRBV11-2 to TRBJ2-2; the D is unclear. Between the trimmed V and J ends, which lost 0 bases and 11 bases, there was a span of 10 bases. Germline V gene sequence: CDR1 SGHAT, CDR2 FQNNGV. The CDR3 runs to 13 residues. This CDR3 reads CASSLDGSPELFF. CDR3 DNA sequence: TGTGCCAGCAGCTTAGACGGTAGTCCCGAGCTGTTTTTT.

This clonotype was counted many times. The chain uses TRBV28 and TRBJ2-1; D not certain. Germline assignment: CDR1 MDHEN and CDR2 SYDVKM. This CDR3 has 14 amino acids. V lost 2 bases to trimming and J lost 1 base, with 6 bases between them. CDR3 sequence: CASSLMGSYNEQFF. DNA of the CDR3: TGTGCCAGCAGTTTAATGGGATCCTACAATGAGCAGTTCTTC.

There are many counts of this clonotype. The chain recombines TRBV29-1 with TRBJ2-1, with TRBD2 matching over 14 bases. Per germline, CDR1 SQVTM and CDR2 ANQGSEA. The CDR3 has 15 amino acids. J gave up 8 bases and V 4 bases, and 7 bases lay outside the gene matches. The CDR3: CSVVWGLAGVDEQFF. The CDR3 nucleotides read TGCAGCGTTGTCTGGGGACTAGCGGGAGTGGATGAGCAGTTCTTC.

This clonotype was counted ten times or more. J is TRBJ2-1 and V is TRBV5-1, with 7 bases lining up with TRBD2. V trimming: 1 base; J trimming: 6 bases; junction bases outside the gene matches: 10. The CDR3 runs to 16 residues. Per germline, CDR1 SGHRS and CDR2 YFSETQ. CDR3 sequence (DNA): TGCGCCAGCAGCTTGCTTGGGGAACCGGGGGGCAATGAGCAGTTCTTC. Translating it yields CASSLLGEPGGNEQFF.

This CDR3 reads CASISGSGKNIQYF. CDR3 in DNA: TGTGCCAGCATCTCAGGGTCGGGCAAAAACATTCAGTACTTC. The chain links TRBV6-1 to TRBJ2-4; weak D call: TRBD1 (5 bases). CDR1 is MNHNS and CDR2 is SASEGT in the germline V gene. The CDR3 is 14 amino acids. V lost 7 bases and J 3 bases, leaving 13 bases between the germline ends.

This clonotype was recorded a few times. The chain combines TRBV13 with TRBJ2-1; tentative D call: TRBD1 (6 bases). Deletions cut 2 bases from V and 10 bases from J, with 18 bases between. Per the germline V gene, CDR1 is PRHDT and CDR2 is FYEKMQ (reference sequence). The CDR3 extends over 15 amino acids. The CDR3 DNA reads TGTGCCAGCAGCTTACTCGGACAGAAAGCACAGGAGCAGTTCTTC. As protein: CASSLLGQKAQEQFF. The variable domain in full, with the rest retrieved from reference TRBV13 and TRBJ2-1, is AAGVIQSPRHLIKEKRETATLKCYPIPRHDTVYWYQQGPGQDPQFLISFYEKMQSDKGSIPDRFSAQQFSDYHSELNMSSLELGDSALYFCASSLLGQKAQEQFFGPGTRLTVL.

The chain links TRBV27 to TRBJ2-5, with 8 bases fitting TRBD2. Trimming cost V 4 bases and J 5 bases; bases outside gene matches: 9. This CDR3 contains 15 residues. The germline V gene encodes CDR1 MNHEY and CDR2 SMNVEV (reference sequence). CDR3 coding DNA: TGTGCCAGCAGTTCCATAGCGGGACGTCGTGAGACCCAGTACTTC. It yields the protein CASSSIAGRRETQYF.

This clonotype was seen more than once but under ten times. This is likely a read error, given that the CDR3 carries no conserved phenylalanine or tryptophan at its end. The V gene is TRBV20-1, the J gene TRBJ1-1; D is uncertain. V lost 4 bases and J 0 bases, leaving 3 bases between the germline ends. Germline V gene sequence: CDR1 DFQATT, CDR2 SNEGSKA (reference sequence). This CDR3 is built from 11 residues. The CDR3 here is CSAILNTEAFL. The CDR3 bases are TGCAGTGCTATTCTGAACACTGAAGCTTTCCTT.

The table lists this clonotype with a few counts. The rearrangement uses TRBV4-2 and TRBJ2-7; unclear D gene. Germline CDR1 is LGHNA and CDR2 is YNFKEQ. CDR3 size: 14 residues. V lost 4 bases to trimming and J lost 2 bases, with 12 bases between them. The CDR3 region is CASSPSRSTYEQYF. CDR3 DNA sequence: TGTGCCAGCAGCCCCAGCCGATCAACCTACGAGCAGTACTTC.

Comment on this clonotype: Given a much more abundant clone one base away, this may be a read error. V gene TRBV27 combines with J gene TRBJ2-7, with 9 bases that match TRBD2. The germline V gene has CDR1 MNHEY and CDR2 SMNVEV (reference sequence). There are 13 residues in the CDR3. V trimming: 8 bases; J trimming: 2 bases; junction bases outside the gene matches: 4. CDR3 bases: TGTGCCAGCGGGCGGGAGGGTACCTACGAGCAGTACTTC. Protein sequence: CASGREGTYEQYF.

The chain couples TRBV24-1 to TRBJ2-1; 11 positions match TRBD2. This CDR3 comprises 14 residues. Germline values: CDR1 KGHDR, CDR2 SFDVKD. With V trimmed by 0 bases and J by 12 bases, 3 bases remained unmatched. CDR3 in amino acids: CATSDLDSGRVQFF. Written as DNA, the CDR3 is TGTGCCACCAGTGATTTGGATAGCGGGAGGGTGCAGTTCTTC.

The rearrangement joins TRBV24-1 to TRBJ2-3; D remains unclear. The CDR3 has 12 residues. V lost 6 bases and J 4 bases, leaving 7 bases between the germline ends. Germline V gene sequence: CDR1 KGHDR, CDR2 SFDVKD. This CDR3 is CATSRTPDTQYF. CDR3 bases: TGTGCCACCAGTCGAACACCAGATACGCAGTATTTT.

This clonotype was detected ten times or more. The rearrangement uses TRBV6-1 and TRBJ1-5; the D gene is possibly TRBD1 (6 bases). The CDR3 sequence is 17 residues long. Trimming shortened V by 0 bases and J by 3 bases, and 15 bases separated the two germline ends. Germline lookup yields CDR1 MNHNS and CDR2 SASEGT. CDR3 region: CASSEALYRDDNQPQHF. Written as DNA, the CDR3 is TGTGCCAGCAGTGAAGCGCTTTACAGGGACGACAATCAGCCCCAGCATTTT.

This clonotype came up many times. The chain employs TRBV3-1 and TRBJ1-1, with TRBD1 as a possible D gene (5 bases). Trimming cost V 2 bases and J 1 base, with 11 bases left between them. CDR1 and CDR2 (germline): LGHDT, YNNKEL (reference sequence). This CDR3 region has 15 residues. This CDR3 reads CASSQQGLPNTEAFF. The CDR3 region has the DNA TGTGCCAGCAGCCAACAGGGACTTCCGAACACTGAAGCTTTCTTT.

The sample holds many counts of this clonotype. This sequence joins TRBV2 and TRBJ1-5; TRBD1 might be the D (5 bases). The CDR3 has 15 amino acids. The germline V gene has CDR1 SNHLY and CDR2 FYNNEI. Trimming left V 4 bases short and J 1 base short, with 11 bases between. The CDR3 spells CASSARRDSNQPQHF. The CDR3 DNA reads as TGTGCCAGCAGTGCCCGCAGGGACAGCAATCAGCCCCAGCATTTT. The whole variable domain, filled in from reference TRBV2 and TRBJ1-5, reads EPEVTQTPSHQVTQMGQEVILRCVPISNHLYFYWYRQILGQKVEFLVSFYNNEISEKSEIFDDQFSVERPDGSNFTLKIRSTKLEDSAMYFCASSARRDSNQPQHFGDGTRLSIL.

The chain combines TRBV14 with TRBJ2-7; D is undetermined. Germline lookup yields CDR1 SGHDN and CDR2 FVKESK. Trimming cost V 4 bases and J 7 bases, with 14 bases left between them. This CDR3 is 13 amino acids long. The CDR3 bases are TGTGCCAGCAGCCCGGTCTCCGGATTGGAGCAGTACTTC. Protein product: CASSPVSGLEQYF.

J is TRBJ1-1 and V is TRBV20-1; D might be TRBD1 (6 bases). Looked up from germline, CDR1 is DFQATT and CDR2 is SNEGSKA (reference sequence). The CDR3 consists of 17 residues. V lost 0 bases and J 0 bases, leaving 17 bases between the germline ends. The CDR3 spells CSARDIQGVLVNTEAFF. As DNA, the CDR3 is TGCAGTGCTAGAGATATACAGGGTGTTTTGGTGAACACTGAAGCTTTCTTT.